The clone carrying this T cell receptor (beta chain) was recorded at least ten times. The antigen is undetermined. Per the germline V gene, CDR1 is KGHSH and CDR2 is LQKENI. Trimming pared 0 bases from V and 6 bases from J, leaving 7 bases between. This CDR3 is built from 13 residues. Researchers took RNA transcripts and amplified the TCR beta CDR3 regions from them. TCR CDR3 underwent first-round RT-PCR with the HTBI primer set. TCRdb redid the calling of the multiplex PCR reads with MiXCR, one entry per CDR3 protein. The sample lists roughly 280,000 distinct CDR3 sequences, 17% occurring once. Patients with uncontrolled infections, other autoimmune diseases, pregnancy or lactation were excluded. Clinical symptoms, serum thyroxine and TRAb, thyroid ultrasound and orbital computed tomography together formed the diagnostic basis. PBMCs were obtained from about 9 ml fresh peripheral blood. This entry comes from a study of T cells in Graves' hyperthyroidism and ophthalmopathy. General observations from the study: Among thyroid clonotypes expanded above 0.001, most also appeared in blood.

Sequencing was done on a sample of blood. The TCR originated in a woman aged 55-70 years with Graves' ophthalmopathy. The genes are TRBV18 and TRBJ2-3, with D hard to call. The CDR3 is CASSPPGFDTQYF. CDR3 DNA sequence: TGTGCCAGCTCACCACCCGGTTTCGATACGCAGTATTTT.